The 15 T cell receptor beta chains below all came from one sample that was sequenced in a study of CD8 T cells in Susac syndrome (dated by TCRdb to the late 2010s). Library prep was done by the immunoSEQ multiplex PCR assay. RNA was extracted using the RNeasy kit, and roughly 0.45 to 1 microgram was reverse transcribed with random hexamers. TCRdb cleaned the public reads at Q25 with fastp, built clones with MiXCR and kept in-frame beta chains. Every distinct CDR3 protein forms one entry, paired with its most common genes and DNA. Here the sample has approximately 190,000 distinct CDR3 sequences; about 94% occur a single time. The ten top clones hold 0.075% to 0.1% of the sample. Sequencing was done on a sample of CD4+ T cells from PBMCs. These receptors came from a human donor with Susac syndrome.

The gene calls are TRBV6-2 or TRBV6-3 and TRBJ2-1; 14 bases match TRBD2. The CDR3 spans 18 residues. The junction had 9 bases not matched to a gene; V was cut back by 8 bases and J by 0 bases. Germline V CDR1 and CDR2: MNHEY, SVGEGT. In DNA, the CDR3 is TGTGCCAGCGGTGGACTAGCGGGGGGCCCCAGCTCCTACAATGAGCAGTTCTTC. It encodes CASGGLAGGPSSYNEQFF.

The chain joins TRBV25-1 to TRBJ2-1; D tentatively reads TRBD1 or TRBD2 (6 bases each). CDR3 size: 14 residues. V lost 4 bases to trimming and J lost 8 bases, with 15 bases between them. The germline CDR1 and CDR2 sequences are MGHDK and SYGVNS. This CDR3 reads CASSAPLRGDEQFF. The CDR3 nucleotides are TGTGCCAGCAGTGCGCCCCTGAGGGGGGATGAGCAGTTCTTC.

CDR3: CASSVEGGAGEKLFF. The CDR3, as DNA: TGTGCCAGCAGCGTAGAGGGAGGGGCTGGAGAAAAACTGTTTTTT. The chain has TRBV9 and TRBJ1-4, with a tentative D call TRBD1 (5 bases). The germline V and J ends were trimmed by 0 bases and 8 bases, with 14 bases remaining between them. Germline lookup yields CDR1 SGDLS and CDR2 YYNGEE. The CDR3 has 15 residues.

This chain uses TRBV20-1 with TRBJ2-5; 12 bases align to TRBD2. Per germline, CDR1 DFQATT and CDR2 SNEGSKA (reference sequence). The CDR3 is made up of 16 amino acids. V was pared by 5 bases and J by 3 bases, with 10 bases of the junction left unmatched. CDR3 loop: CSAFPRRLAGEETQYF. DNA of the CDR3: TGCAGTGCTTTCCCACGAAGACTAGCGGGAGAAGAGACCCAGTACTTC.

The chain's CDR3 is CATSDLTGELFF. Here the CDR3 DNA reads TGTGCCACCAGTGACCTGACCGGGGAGCTGTTTTTT. The rearrangement uses TRBV24-1 and TRBJ2-2; no firm D call. Trimming removed 4 bases from V and 5 bases from J, with 4 bases in between. CDR3 size: 12 residues. The germline CDR1 and CDR2 sequences are KGHDR and SFDVKD.

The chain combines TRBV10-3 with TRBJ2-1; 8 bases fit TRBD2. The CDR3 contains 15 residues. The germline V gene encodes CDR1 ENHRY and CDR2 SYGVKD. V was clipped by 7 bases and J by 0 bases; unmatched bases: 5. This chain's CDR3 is CAIKSGGSSYNEQFF. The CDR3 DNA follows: TGTGCCATCAAAAGCGGGGGCAGCTCCTACAATGAGCAGTTCTTC.

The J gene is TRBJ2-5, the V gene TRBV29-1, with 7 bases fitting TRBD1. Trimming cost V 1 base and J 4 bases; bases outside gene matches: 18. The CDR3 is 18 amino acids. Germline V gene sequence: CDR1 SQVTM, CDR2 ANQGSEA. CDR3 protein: CSVEGTRGLGASGETQYF. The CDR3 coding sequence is TGCAGCGTTGAAGGGACCAGGGGGTTAGGGGCAAGTGGAGAGACCCAGTACTTC.

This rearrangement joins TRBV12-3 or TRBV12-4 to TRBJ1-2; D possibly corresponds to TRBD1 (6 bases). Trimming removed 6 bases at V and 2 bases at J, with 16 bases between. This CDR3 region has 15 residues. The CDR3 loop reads CASRANRQANYGYTF. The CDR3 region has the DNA TGTGCCAGCAGGGCCAACCGACAGGCGAACTATGGCTACACCTTC.

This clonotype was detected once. The CDR3 nucleotides are TGTGCCAGCAGCTTGCCAGGACTGGACGAGCAGTACTTC. Encoded protein: CASSLPGLDEQYF. The chain combines TRBV5-5 with TRBJ2-7; a weak D match, TRBD2 (5 bases). There are 13 residues in the CDR3. Trimming stripped 1 base from V and 5 bases from J, with 10 bases between. Germline V gene lookup returns CDR1 SGHKS and CDR2 YYEKEE (reference sequence).

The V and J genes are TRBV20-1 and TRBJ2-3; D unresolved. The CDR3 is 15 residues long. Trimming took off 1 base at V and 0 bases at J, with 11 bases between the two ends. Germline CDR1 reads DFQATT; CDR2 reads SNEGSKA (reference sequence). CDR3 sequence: CSARVMRISTDTQYF. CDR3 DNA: TGCAGTGCTAGAGTAATGAGGATTAGCACAGATACGCAGTATTTT.

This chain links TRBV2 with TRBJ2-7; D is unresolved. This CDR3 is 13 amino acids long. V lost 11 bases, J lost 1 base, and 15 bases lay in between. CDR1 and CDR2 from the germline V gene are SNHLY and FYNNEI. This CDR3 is CAVATPASYEQYF. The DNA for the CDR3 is TGTGCCGTCGCAACGCCAGCTTCCTACGAGCAGTACTTC.

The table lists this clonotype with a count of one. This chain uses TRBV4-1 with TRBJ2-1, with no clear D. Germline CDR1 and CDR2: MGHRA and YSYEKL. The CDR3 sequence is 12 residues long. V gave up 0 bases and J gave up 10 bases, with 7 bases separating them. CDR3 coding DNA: TGCGCCAGCAGCCAAGAAGCAACAGAGCAGTTCTTC. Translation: CASSQEATEQFF.

CDR3 region: CASSVGATGELFF. In DNA form, the CDR3 reads TGTGCCAGCAGCGTTGGTGCCACCGGGGAGCTGTTTTTT. This chain connects TRBV9 to TRBJ2-2; no reliable D call. Germline lookup yields CDR1 SGDLS and CDR2 YYNGEE. CDR3 length: 13 residues. V gave up 2 bases and J gave up 4 bases, with 6 bases separating them.

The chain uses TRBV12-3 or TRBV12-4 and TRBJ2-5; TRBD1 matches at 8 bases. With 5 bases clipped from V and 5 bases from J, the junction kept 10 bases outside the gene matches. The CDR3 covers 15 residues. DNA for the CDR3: TGTGCCAGCAGTCCGACAGGGGATCGTGGGGAGACCCAGTACTTC. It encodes CASSPTGDRGETQYF.

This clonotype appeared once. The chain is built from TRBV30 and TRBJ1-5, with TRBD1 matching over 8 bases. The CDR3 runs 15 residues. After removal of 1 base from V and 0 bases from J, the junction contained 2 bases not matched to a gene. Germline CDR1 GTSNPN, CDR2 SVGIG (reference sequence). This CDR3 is CAWSAGQVSNQPQHF. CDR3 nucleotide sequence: TGTGCCTGGAGTGCGGGACAGGTTAGCAATCAGCCCCAGCATTTT.